This T cell receptor beta chain was found in a study of blood T cell repertoires in COVID-19. Study at large: Specimens from acute and convalescent COVID-19 originated in the United States, Italy and Spain. PBMCs, B-cell-depleted T cells, or T cells were the source of the cDNA or gDNA that made up the material.

The authors' processing: How many nucleated cells were present was estimated from reference gene primer amplification. Libraries were prepared by immunoSEQ multiplex PCR; TCRdb keeps only in-frame clonotypes and omits some of them. V, J and clone size are taken as reported in that table, and D and trimming were inferred from the DNA itself. The sample lists approximately 100,000 clones, around 85% occurring once. The V and J ends lost 4 bases and 4 bases, in that order; junction bases with no gene match: 3. This CDR3 comprises 14 residues. Germline V gene sequence: CDR1 LNHNV, CDR2 YYDKDF (reference sequence).

Sequencing input: peripheral blood. V and J are TRBV15 and TRBJ2-1, with 8 bases matching TRBD2. The sequence was obtained from a woman aged 70-85 years with active or convalescent COVID-19. CDR3 sequence reads: CATSKLAAYNEQFF. The CDR3 DNA reads TGTGCCACCAGCAAACTAGCGGCGTACAATGAGCAGTTCTTC.